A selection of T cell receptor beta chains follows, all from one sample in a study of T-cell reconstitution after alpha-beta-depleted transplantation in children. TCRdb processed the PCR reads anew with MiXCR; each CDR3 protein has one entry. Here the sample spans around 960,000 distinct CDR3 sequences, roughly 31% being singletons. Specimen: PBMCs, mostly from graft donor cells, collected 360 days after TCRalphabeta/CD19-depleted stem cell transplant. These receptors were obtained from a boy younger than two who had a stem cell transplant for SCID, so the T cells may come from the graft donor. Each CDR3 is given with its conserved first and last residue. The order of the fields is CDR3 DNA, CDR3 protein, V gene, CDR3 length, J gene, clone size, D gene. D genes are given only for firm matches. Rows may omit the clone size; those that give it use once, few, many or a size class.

DNA: TGCAGTGCCAAAAATAGCGGGGGAAGCACAGATACGCAGTATTTT; CDR3: CSAKNSGGSTDTQYF; V: TRBV20-1; length: 15; J: TRBJ2-3; size: .; D: TRBD2
DNA: TGCAGTGCGCCTGGACTGACAGATACGCAGTATTTT; CDR3: CSAPGLTDTQYF; V: TRBV20-1; length: 12; J: TRBJ2-3; size: many; D: .
DNA: TGCAGTGCTAGGAACCGAGGGGCGAGCAATCAGCCCCAGCATTTT; CDR3: CSARNRGASNQPQHF; V: TRBV20-1; length: 15; J: TRBJ1-5; size: .; D: .
DNA: TGCGCCAGCAGCCCGGGACTAGCGGAATACAATGAGCAGTTCTTC; CDR3: CASSPGLAEYNEQFF; V: TRBV4-3; length: 15; J: TRBJ2-1; size: .; D: TRBD2
DNA: TGCGCCAGCAGTCCCTGGACAGGGGGCTATGAAGCTTTCTTT; CDR3: CASSPWTGGYEAFF; V: TRBV4-1; length: 14; J: TRBJ1-1; size: few; D: TRBD1
DNA: TGTGCCAGCAGCCGACAACTTACAGGGTCCGGGGAGCTGTTTTTT; CDR3: CASSRQLTGSGELFF; V: TRBV3-1; length: 15; J: TRBJ2-2; size: .; D: .
DNA: TGTGCCAGCACCGAAAAACTAGCGGGGGGCTACAATGAGCAGTTCTTC; CDR3: CASTEKLAGGYNEQFF; V: TRBV7-6; length: 16; J: TRBJ2-1; size: .; D: TRBD2
DNA: TGCAGTGCTAGAGACGGGTGGCTGAACACCGGGGAGCTGTTTTTT; CDR3: CSARDGWLNTGELFF; V: TRBV20-1; length: 15; J: TRBJ2-2; size: .; D: .
DNA: TGTGCCAGCAGTTTATTGTTGGGGGAGACCCAGTACTTC; CDR3: CASSLLLGETQYF; V: TRBV27; length: 13; J: TRBJ2-5; size: few; D: .
DNA: TGTGCCACCAGTGATTTAGAAGCGGTTTCCTACAATGAGCAGTTCTTC; CDR3: CATSDLEAVSYNEQFF; V: TRBV24-1; length: 16; J: TRBJ2-1; size: few; D: .
DNA: TGCAGTGCTGGGGGGAGGAGCGTCGCTTGGATTGAGCAGTTCTTC; CDR3: CSAGGRSVAWIEQFF; V: TRBV20-1; length: 15; J: TRBJ2-1; size: few; D: .
DNA: TGTGCCAGCAGCTCACTAGCGGACGTCACAGATACGCAGTATTTT; CDR3: CASSSLADVTDTQYF; V: TRBV9; length: 15; J: TRBJ2-3; size: few; D: TRBD2
DNA: TGCAGTGCTACCTATGGCCAGGGAGACGGAGATACGCAGTATTTT; CDR3: CSATYGQGDGDTQYF; V: TRBV20-1; length: 15; J: TRBJ2-3; size: .; D: .
DNA: TGCAGCGTACTCAGACAAGCGGCACCCGACGAGCAGTACTTC; CDR3: CSVLRQAAPDEQYF; V: TRBV29-1; length: 14; J: TRBJ2-7; size: many; D: .
DNA: TGCAGCGTTGATTCCGGGCCAGGGATAGAGACCCAGTACTTC; CDR3: CSVDSGPGIETQYF; V: TRBV29-1; length: 14; J: TRBJ2-5; size: .; D: .
DNA: TGTGCCAGCGAAGTCGGGTCCAAGAATACCTTTGAAAAACTGTTTTTT; CDR3: CASEVGSKNTFEKLFF; V: TRBV21-1; length: 16; J: TRBJ1-4; size: .; D: .
DNA: TGTGCCACCAGCAGAGACGCATCGGGGTACGAGCAGTACTTC; CDR3: CATSRDASGYEQYF; V: TRBV15; length: 14; J: TRBJ2-7; size: few; D: .
DNA: TGCGCCAGCAGTTATGACAGGGACCAAGAGACCCAGTACTTC; CDR3: CASSYDRDQETQYF; V: TRBV5-1; length: 14; J: TRBJ2-5; size: .; D: TRBD1
DNA: TGTGCCAGCAGTATTAGGGGGGACTCCTACGAGCAGTACTTC; CDR3: CASSIRGDSYEQYF; V: TRBV27; length: 14; J: TRBJ2-7; size: .; D: .
DNA: TGCGCCAGCAGCCAAGATATCCGCAAGTCCGTGCAGTACTTC; CDR3: CASSQDIRKSVQYF; V: TRBV4-1; length: 14; J: TRBJ2-7; size: .; D: .
DNA: TGTGCCAGCAGCCGCAGACGCGGGGGGGCCGTCGTTTTCCACAATGAGCAGTTCTTC; CDR3: CASSRRRGGAVVFHNEQFF; V: TRBV5-6; length: 19; J: TRBJ2-1; size: few; D: TRBD2
DNA: TGCAGTACCTTCGGACAGACCTACAATGAGCAGTTCTTC; CDR3: CSTFGQTYNEQFF; V: TRBV20-1; length: 13; J: TRBJ2-1; size: .; D: .
DNA: TGTGCCAGCAGGCCAGATGAAAAACTGTTTTTT; CDR3: CASRPDEKLFF; V: TRBV21-1; length: 11; J: TRBJ1-4; size: .; D: .
DNA: TGTGCCAGCAGTTCCGATACTTCCGGGACAGGGAATGAGCAGTTCTTC; CDR3: CASSSDTSGTGNEQFF; V: TRBV28; length: 16; J: TRBJ2-1; size: few; D: TRBD1
DNA: TGTGCCAGCAGCTTAGGCGGCAGGCGGCAACTTCTAATAACCGAGACCCAGTACTTC; CDR3: CASSLGGRRQLLITETQYF; V: TRBV11-2; length: 19; J: TRBJ2-5; size: .; D: .